Listed here is a single TCR beta chain. Its target is unknown. V shed 4 bases, J shed 2 bases, and the junction held 12 bases outside the gene matches. This CDR3 is built from 16 residues. Per germline, CDR1 SGHNT and CDR2 YYREEE (reference sequence). The sample belongs to a study of OX40 agonist ivuxolimab in advanced cancers. Overall study: Every patient in dose escalation had hepatocellular carcinoma, melanoma, renal cell or head and neck cancer. Averaging about 60 years in age, with a range of roughly 23 to 80, the cohort was 65% to 90% male.

Findings and limits, study-wide: On average, CD8+ T cells showed a greater number of expanded clones than CD4+.

Sequencing was performed with immunoSEQ multiplex PCR; in TCRdb, only in-frame clones are kept and a portion is missing. The sample lists some 59,000 clones, roughly 84% occurring once. This rearrangement joins TRBV5-4 to TRBJ2-7; TRBD2 matches at 7 bases. The receptor comes from an adult with an advanced solid tumor such as melanoma, head and neck, liver or kidney cancer. Sample: CD4+ or CD8+ T cells sorted from blood, taken in a trial of the OX40 agonist ivuxolimab. The CDR3 DNA reads as TGTGCCAGCAGCCTCGGCGGTAGCGGGCGAACCTACGAGCAGTACTTC. It encodes CASSLGGSGRTYEQYF.